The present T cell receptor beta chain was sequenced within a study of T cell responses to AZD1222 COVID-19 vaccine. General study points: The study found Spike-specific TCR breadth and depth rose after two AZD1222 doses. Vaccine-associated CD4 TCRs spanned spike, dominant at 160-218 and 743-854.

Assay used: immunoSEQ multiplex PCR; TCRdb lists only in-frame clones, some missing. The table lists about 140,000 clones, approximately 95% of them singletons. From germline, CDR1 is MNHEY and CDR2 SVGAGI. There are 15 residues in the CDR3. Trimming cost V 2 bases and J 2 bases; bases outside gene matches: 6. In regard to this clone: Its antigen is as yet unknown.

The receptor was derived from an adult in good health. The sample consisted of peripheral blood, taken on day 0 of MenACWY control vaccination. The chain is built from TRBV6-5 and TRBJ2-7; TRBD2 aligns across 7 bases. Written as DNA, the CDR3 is TGTGCCAGCAGTTACCAGAGCGGGGTACCCTACGAGCAGTACTTC. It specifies CASSYQSGVPYEQYF.